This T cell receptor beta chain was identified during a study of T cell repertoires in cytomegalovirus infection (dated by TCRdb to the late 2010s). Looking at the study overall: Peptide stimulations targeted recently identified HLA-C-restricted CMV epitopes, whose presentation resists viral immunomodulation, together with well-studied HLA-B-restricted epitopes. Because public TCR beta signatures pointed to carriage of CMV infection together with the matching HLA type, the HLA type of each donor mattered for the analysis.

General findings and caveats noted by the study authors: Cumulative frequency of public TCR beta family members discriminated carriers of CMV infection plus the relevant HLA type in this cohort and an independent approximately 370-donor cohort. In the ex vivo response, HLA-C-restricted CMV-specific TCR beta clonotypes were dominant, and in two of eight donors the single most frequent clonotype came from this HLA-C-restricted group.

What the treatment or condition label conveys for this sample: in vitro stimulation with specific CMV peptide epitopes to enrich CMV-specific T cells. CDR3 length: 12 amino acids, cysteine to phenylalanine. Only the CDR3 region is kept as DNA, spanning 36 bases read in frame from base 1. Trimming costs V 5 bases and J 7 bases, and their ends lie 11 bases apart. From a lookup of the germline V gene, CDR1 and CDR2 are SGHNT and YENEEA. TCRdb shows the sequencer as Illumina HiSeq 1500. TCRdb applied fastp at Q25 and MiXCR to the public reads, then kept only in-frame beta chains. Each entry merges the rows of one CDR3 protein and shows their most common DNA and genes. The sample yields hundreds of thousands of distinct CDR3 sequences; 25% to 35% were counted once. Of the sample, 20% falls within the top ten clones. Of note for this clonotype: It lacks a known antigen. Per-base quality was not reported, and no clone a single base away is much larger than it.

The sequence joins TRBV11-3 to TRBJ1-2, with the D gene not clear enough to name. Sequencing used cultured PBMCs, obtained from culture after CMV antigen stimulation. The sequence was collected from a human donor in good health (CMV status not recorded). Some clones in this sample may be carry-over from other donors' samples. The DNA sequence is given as TGTGCCAGCAGCCCAAACTCCCCTGGCTACACCTTC. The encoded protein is CASSPNSPGYTF. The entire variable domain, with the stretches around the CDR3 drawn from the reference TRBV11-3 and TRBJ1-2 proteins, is EAGVVQSPRYKIIEKKQPVAFWCNPISGHNTLYWYLQNLGQGPELLIRYENEEAVDDSQLPKDRFSAERLKGVDSTLKIQPAELGDSAVYLCASSPNSPGYTFGSGTRLTVV.